Described below is a single T cell receptor (beta chain) sequence and its context. Its antigen is as yet unknown. The repertoire was sequenced with immunoSEQ multiplex PCR; TCRdb's copy has only in-frame clones and lacks some. The sample has about 1 million clones; around 75% are singletons. This entry is derived from a study of shared clonotypes between healthy human individuals. General study results and limits: Across subsets, estimated richness was generally greater for naive than for memory populations.

The specimen was memory CD4+ T cells sorted from blood. Subset in this sample: CD45RA-negative fraction. This sequence originates from a man in his late teens or twenties in good health.

This CDR3 is CASSLGAETQYF. CDR3 nucleotide sequence: TGTGCCAGCAGCTTAGGGGCGGAGACCCAGTACTTC. The rearrangement joins TRBV11-2 to TRBJ2-5; D gene ambiguous. The ends were cut back, 1 base at V and 5 bases at J, with 5 bases in the middle. The germline gives CDR1 SGHAT, CDR2 FQNNGV. CDR3 length: 12 residues. The whole variable domain, filled in from reference TRBV11-2 and TRBJ2-5, reads EAGVAQSPRYKIIEKRQSVAFWCNPISGHATLYWYQQILGQGPKLLIQFQNNGVVDDSQLPKDRFSAERLKGVDSTLKIQPAKLEDSAVYLCASSLGAETQYFGPGTRLLVL.